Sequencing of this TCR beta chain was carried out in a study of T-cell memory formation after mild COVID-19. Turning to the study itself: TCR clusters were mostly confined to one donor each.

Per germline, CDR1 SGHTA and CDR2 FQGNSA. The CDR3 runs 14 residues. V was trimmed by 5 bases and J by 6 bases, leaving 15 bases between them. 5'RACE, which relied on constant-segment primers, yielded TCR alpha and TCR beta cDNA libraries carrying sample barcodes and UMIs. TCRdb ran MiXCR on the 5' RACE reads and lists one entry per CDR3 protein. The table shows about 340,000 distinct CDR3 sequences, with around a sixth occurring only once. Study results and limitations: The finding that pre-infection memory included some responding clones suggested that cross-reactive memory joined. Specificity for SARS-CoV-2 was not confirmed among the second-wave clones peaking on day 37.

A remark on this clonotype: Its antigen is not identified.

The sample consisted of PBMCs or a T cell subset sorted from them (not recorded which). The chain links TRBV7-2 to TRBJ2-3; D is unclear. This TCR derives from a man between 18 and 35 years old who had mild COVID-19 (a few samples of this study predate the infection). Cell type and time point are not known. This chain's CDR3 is CASSLSFIRDTQYF. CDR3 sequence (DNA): TGTGCCAGCAGCCTGTCTTTTATCCGGGATACGCAGTATTTT.